Given below is one TCR beta chain in context. The sample belongs to a study of metastatic and nonmetastatic thyroid tumors. CDR3 length: 14 residues. V was clipped by 4 bases and J by 3 bases, with 13 bases between them. Per the germline V gene, CDR1 is MGHRA and CDR2 is YSYEKL. TCRdb called clones again from the PCR reads with MiXCR. The sample has 5,700 or so clones, around 37% seen once. Nobody among the patients had been given any treatment before thyroid surgery. This rearrangement joins TRBV4-1 to TRBJ2-7; D uncertain. The receptor was derived from a female donor with papillary thyroid cancer or a benign thyroid nodule (not recorded which). Some clones in this sample may be carry-over from other donors' samples. Material for sequencing was adjacent normal tissue. CDR3 loop: CASSPNEPNYEQYF. The CDR3 region has the DNA TGCGCCAGCAGCCCGAATGAGCCCAACTACGAGCAGTACTTC.